These T cell receptor beta chains were read from a single sample in a study of T cell clones after liver transplantation. This table comes from immunoSEQ multiplex PCR, and its TCRdb copy is limited to in-frame clones, with some not included. The table shows some 110,000 clones, with 82% occurring only once. Sequencing used CD4+ T cells from blood, obtained before liver transplant. These receptor sequences come from a human donor who received a liver transplant. CDR3s include the opening cysteine and the closing phenylalanine or tryptophan. A D gene is named only where the DNA matches it firmly. Some rows mark clone size as missing; the rest say once, few, many or name a class of expanded clone.

d_call j_call clone_size v_call cdr3_aa cdr3_nt
TRBD1 TRBJ1-2 few TRBV4-3 CASSRTGKGYGYTF TGCGCCAGCAGCCGGACAGGGAAGGGCTATGGCTACACCTTC
NA TRBJ1-1 NA TRBV2 CASGQQAINTEAFF TGTGCCAGCGGCCAACAGGCCATTAACACTGAAGCTTTCTTT
NA TRBJ2-3 NA TRBV30 CAWRNSGADTQYF TGTGCCTGGAGAAATTCGGGAGCAGATACGCAGTATTTT
NA TRBJ2-5 NA TRBV20-1 CSAREAETQYF TGCAGTGCCAGGGAGGCGGAGACCCAGTACTTC
NA TRBJ2-1 NA TRBV7-8 CASSPLWGLGNEQFF TGTGCCAGCAGCCCCCTCTGGGGGCTTGGCAATGAGCAGTTCTTC
TRBD1 TRBJ1-1 once TRBV5-1 CASSMTGETEAFF TGCGCCAGCAGCATGACAGGGGAGACTGAAGCTTTCTTT
TRBD1 TRBJ1-1 once TRBV19 CASSGGGGFGNTEAFF TGTGCCAGCTCAGGGGGCGGGGGATTTGGGAACACTGAAGCTTTCTTT
NA TRBJ2-3 few TRBV6-1 CASREGAGRTDTQYF TGTGCCAGCAGAGAAGGGGCGGGACGCACAGATACGCAGTATTTT
NA TRBJ1-6 NA TRBV7-2 CASSLSPMLSSYNSPLHF TGTGCCAGCAGCTTAAGCCCGATGTTGAGCTCCTATAATTCACCCCTCCACTTT
NA TRBJ2-2 NA TRBV27 CASSSWGAVTGELFF TGTGCCAGCAGTTCATGGGGGGCAGTCACCGGGGAGCTGTTTTTT
NA TRBJ1-4 NA TRBV30 CAWNGQNPNEKLFF TGTGCCTGGAACGGACAGAACCCTAATGAAAAACTGTTTTTT
NA TRBJ1-1 NA TRBV7-8 CASSHTQGKAFF TGTGCCAGCAGCCACACTCAGGGAAAAGCTTTCTTT
NA TRBJ2-3 few TRBV4-3 CASSQQSERDTQYF TGCGCCAGCAGCCAGCAGTCCGAACGGGATACGCAGTATTTT
TRBD1 TRBJ2-1 NA TRBV19 CASSNSGTDFNEQFF TGTGCCAGTAGTAATTCTGGGACAGATTTCAATGAGCAGTTCTTC
NA TRBJ1-2 few TRBV29-1 CSVRALYGYTF TGCAGCGTCAGGGCCCTCTATGGCTACACCTTC
NA TRBJ2-2 NA TRBV5-1 CASSLERKNTGELFF TGCGCCAGCAGCTTGGAAAGGAAGAACACCGGGGAGCTGTTTTTT
NA TRBJ2-1 NA TRBV28 CASSGRVGEQFF TGTGCCAGCAGCGGAAGGGTTGGGGAGCAGTTCTTC
NA TRBJ2-7 NA TRBV2 CASSEFPNYEQYF TGTGCCAGCAGTGAATTCCCCAACTACGAGCAGTACTTC